This T cell receptor (beta chain) was obtained from a study of siplizumab effects on memory and regulatory T cells. Turning to the study itself: The study paired mixed lymphocyte reactions, running them with siplizumab at about 0.97 ug/mL or without drug. Points from the study as a whole: The average Treg-derived proportion among mappable alloreactive CD4+ clones was 68.8% with siplizumab versus 26.9% in controls. There appeared to be greater diversity in naive T cells than in memory cells, and naive T cells seemed major contributors to the alloresponse.

Germline V gene sequence: CDR1 MGHRA, CDR2 YSYEKL. There are 13 residues in the CDR3. V gave up 0 bases and J gave up 5 bases, with 7 bases separating them. Cells that made up the mixed lymphocyte reaction were cocultured at 37°C for under 7 days. Stimulator PBMCs labelled with Violet Dye were mixed 1:1 with responder PBMCs labelled with CFSE. Produced via immunoSEQ multiplex PCR; TCRdb's table is partial and in-frame only. The sample holds 15,000 to 20,000 clones, under 55% seen once. With regard to this clone: Its antigen is currently unknown.

The sample taken for sequencing was CFSE-low (dividing) CD4+ T cells sorted from an allogeneic mixed lymphocyte reaction. The V and J genes are TRBV4-1 and TRBJ2-5; TRBD1 is a possible D gene (6 bases). The TCR comes from a human donor in good health; the cells came from an allogeneic mixed lymphocyte reaction. CDR3 region: CASSQDQGETQYF. CDR3 nucleotides: TGCGCCAGCAGCCAAGATCAGGGGGAGACCCAGTACTTC.